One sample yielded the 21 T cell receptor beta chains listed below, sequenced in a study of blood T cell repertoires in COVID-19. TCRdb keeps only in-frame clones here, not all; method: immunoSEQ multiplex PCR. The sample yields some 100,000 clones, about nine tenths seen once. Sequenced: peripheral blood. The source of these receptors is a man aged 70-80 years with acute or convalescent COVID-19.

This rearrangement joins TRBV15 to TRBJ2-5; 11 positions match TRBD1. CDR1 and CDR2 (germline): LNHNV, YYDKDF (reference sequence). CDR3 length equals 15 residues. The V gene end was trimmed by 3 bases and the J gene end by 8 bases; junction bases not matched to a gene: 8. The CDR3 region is CATSRNQGQGETQYF. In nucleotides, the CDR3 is TGTGCCACCAGCAGGAACCAGGGACAGGGGGAAACCCAGTACTTC.

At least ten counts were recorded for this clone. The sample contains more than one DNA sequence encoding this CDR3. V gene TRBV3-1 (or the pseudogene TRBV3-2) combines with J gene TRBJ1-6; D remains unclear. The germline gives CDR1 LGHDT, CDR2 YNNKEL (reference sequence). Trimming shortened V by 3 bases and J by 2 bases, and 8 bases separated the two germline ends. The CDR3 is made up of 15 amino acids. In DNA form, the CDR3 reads TGTGCCAGCAGCCACCGGGGAGCCTATAATTCACCCCTCCACTTT. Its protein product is CASSHRGAYNSPLHF.

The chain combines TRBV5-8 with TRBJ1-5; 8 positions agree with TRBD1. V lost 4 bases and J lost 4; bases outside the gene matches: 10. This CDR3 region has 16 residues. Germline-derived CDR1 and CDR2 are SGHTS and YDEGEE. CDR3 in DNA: TGTGCCAGCAGCCCCGCCGGGACAGGATATAATCAGCCCCAGCATTTT. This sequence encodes CASSPAGTGYNQPQHF.

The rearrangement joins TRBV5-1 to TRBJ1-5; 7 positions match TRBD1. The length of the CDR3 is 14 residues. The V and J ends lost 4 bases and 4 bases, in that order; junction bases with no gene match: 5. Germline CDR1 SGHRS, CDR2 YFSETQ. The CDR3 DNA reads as TGCGCCAGCAGCGAGGGGACAGCAAATCAGCCCCAGCATTTT. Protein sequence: CASSEGTANQPQHF.

The CDR3 DNA follows: TGTGCCATCAACACCGGGACAGGGGGACTCGGCTACACCTTC. Its translation: CAINTGTGGLGYTF. The chain combines TRBV10-3 with TRBJ1-2, with 11 bases lining up with TRBD1. This CDR3 has 14 residues. V dropped 7 bases and J dropped 8; count of bases not matched to a gene: 9. The germline CDR1 and CDR2 sequences are ENHRY and SYGVKD.

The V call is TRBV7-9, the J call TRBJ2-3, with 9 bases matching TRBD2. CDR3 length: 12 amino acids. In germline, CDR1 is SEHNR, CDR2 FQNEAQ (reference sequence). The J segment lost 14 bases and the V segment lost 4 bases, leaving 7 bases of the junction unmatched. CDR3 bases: TGTGCCAGCAGCTGGGGGGGGACTAGCTCGTATTTT. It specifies CASSWGGTSSYF.

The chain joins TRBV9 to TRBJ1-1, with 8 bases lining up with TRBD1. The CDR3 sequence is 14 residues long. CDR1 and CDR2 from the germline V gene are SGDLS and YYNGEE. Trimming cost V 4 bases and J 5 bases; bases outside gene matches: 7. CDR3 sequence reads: CASSPQGASTEAFF. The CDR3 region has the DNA TGTGCCAGCAGCCCCCAGGGGGCAAGTACTGAAGCTTTCTTT.

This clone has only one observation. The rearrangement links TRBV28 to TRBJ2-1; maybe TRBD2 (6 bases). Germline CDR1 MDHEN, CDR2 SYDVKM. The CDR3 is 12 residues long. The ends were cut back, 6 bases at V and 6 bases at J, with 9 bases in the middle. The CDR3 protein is CASRALANEQFF. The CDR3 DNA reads TGTGCCAGCAGAGCACTAGCCAATGAGCAGTTCTTC.

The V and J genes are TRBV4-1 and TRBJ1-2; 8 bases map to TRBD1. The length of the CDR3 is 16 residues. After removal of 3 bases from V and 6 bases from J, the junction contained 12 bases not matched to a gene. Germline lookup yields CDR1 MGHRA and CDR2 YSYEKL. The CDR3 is CASSHQGRDRLHGYTF. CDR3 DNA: TGCGCCAGCAGCCACCAGGGCCGGGACAGGCTCCATGGCTACACCTTC.

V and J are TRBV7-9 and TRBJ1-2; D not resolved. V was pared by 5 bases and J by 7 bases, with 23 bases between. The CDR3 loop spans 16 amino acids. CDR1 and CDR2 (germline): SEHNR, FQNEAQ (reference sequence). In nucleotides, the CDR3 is TGTGCCAGCAGCCACCCCGGGAGGGAGTTCTTAGGTGGCTACACCTTC. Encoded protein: CASSHPGREFLGGYTF.

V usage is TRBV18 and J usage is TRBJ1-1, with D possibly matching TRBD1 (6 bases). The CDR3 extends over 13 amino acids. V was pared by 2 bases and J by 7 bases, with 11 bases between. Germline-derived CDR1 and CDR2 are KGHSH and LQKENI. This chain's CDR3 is CASSPGQNREAFF. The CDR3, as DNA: TGTGCCAGCTCACCAGGACAGAACCGTGAAGCTTTCTTT.

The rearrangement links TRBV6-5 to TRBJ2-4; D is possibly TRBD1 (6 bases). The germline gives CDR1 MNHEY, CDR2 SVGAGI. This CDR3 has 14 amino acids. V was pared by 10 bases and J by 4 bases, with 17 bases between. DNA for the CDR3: TGTGCCACCTCGAGCCCAGACAGGAAAAACATTCAGTACTTC. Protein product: CATSSPDRKNIQYF.

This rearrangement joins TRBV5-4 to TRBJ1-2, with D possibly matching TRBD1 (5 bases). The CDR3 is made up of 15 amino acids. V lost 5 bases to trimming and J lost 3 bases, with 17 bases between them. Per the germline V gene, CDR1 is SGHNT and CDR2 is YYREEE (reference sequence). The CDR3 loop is CASSYAGDGDYGYTF. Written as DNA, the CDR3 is TGTGCCAGCAGTTATGCGGGGGACGGAGACTATGGCTACACCTTC.

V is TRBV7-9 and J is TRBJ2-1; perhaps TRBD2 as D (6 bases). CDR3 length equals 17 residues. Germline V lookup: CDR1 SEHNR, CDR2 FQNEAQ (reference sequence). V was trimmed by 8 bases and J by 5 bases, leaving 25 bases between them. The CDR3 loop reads CASERPKTRYGHNEQFF. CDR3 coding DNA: TGTGCCAGCGAGAGGCCCAAGACTAGATATGGGCACAATGAGCAGTTCTTC.

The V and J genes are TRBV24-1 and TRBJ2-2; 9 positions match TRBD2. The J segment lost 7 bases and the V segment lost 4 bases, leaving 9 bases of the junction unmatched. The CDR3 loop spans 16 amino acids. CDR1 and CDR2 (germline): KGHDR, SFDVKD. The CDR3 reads CATSDHSVAGVGELFF. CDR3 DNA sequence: TGTGCCACCAGTGACCATTCGGTAGCGGGAGTCGGGGAGCTGTTTTTT.

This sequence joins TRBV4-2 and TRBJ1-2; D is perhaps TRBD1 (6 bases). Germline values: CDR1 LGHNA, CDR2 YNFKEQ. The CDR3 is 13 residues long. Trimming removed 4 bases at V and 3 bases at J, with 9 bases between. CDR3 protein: CASSPSGDYGYTF. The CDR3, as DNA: TGTGCCAGCAGCCCATCAGGGGACTATGGCTACACCTTC.

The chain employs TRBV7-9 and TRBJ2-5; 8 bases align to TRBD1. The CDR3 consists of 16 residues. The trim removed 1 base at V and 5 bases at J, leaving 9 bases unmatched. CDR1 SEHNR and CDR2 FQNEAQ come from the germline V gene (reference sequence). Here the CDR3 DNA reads TGTGCCAGCAGCTTAGTTACAGGGGGGATGAGGGAGACCCAGTACTTC. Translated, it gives CASSLVTGGMRETQYF.

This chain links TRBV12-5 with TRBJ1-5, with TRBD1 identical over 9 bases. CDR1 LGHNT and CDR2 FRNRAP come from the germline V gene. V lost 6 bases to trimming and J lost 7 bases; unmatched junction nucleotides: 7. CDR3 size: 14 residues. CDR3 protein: CASGLGQGPQPQHF. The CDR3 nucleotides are TGTGCTAGTGGCCTCGGACAGGGGCCCCAGCCCCAGCATTTT.

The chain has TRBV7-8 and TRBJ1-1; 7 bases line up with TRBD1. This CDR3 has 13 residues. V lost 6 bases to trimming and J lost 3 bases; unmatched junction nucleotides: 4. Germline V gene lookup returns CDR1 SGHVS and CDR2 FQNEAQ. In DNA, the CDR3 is TGTGCCAGCAGACAACAGGGGCACACTGAAGCTTTCTTT. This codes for CASRQQGHTEAFF.

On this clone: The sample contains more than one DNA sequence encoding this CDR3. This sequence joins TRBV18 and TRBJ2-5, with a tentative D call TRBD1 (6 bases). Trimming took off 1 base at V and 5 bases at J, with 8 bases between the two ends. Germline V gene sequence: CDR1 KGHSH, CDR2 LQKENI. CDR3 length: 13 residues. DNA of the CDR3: TGTGCCAGCTCACCACGGCAGGGGGAGACCCAGTACTTC. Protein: CASSPRQGETQYF. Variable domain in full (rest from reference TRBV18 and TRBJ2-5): NAGVMQNPRHLVRRRGQEARLRCSPMKGHSHVYWYRQLPEEGLKFMVYLQKENIIDESGMPKERFSAEFPKEGPSILRIQQVVRGDSAAYFCASSPRQGETQYFGPGTRLLVL.

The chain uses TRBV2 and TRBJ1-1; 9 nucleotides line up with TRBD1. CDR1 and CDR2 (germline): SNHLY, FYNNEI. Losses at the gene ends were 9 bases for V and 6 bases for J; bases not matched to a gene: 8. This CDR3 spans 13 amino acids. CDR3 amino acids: CARRTGESAEAFF. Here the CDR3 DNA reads TGTGCCAGACGGACAGGGGAAAGTGCTGAAGCTTTCTTT. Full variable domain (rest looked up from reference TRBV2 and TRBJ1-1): EPEVTQTPSHQVTQMGQEVILRCVPISNHLYFYWYRQILGQKVEFLVSFYNNEISEKSEIFDDQFSVERPDGSNFTLKIRSTKLEDSAMYFCARRTGESAEAFFGQGTRLTVV.